These 32 T cell receptor beta chains came from one sample sequenced in a study of T cells after yellow fever vaccination. Each CDR3 protein gets one entry after TCRdb re-called the 5' RACE reads with MiXCR. The data contain approximately 610,000 distinct CDR3 sequences, less than 20% of them singletons. Sequences were derived from PBMCs, sampled less than 6 days after the first yellow fever vaccination. The receptors here all came from a man between 18 and 29 years old who received the YFV17D yellow fever vaccine.

This clonotype was found a few times. This chain connects TRBV20-1 to TRBJ1-2; 8 nucleotides agree with TRBD1. The CDR3 totals 13 residues. Trimming took 4 bases from V and 4 from J; bases not matched to a gene: 5. CDR1 and CDR2 from the germline V gene are DFQATT and SNEGSKA (reference sequence). The CDR3 nucleotides read TGCAGTGCTACCATGACAGGGGCCTATGGCTACACCTTC. It codes for CSATMTGAYGYTF.

The V call is TRBV11-2, the J call TRBJ2-1; D uncertain. The length of the CDR3 is 12 residues. V shed 4 bases and J shed 6 bases, with 7 bases lying between them. Germline assignment: CDR1 SGHAT and CDR2 FQNNGV. CDR3 loop: CASSWMGNEQFF. In DNA, the CDR3 is TGTGCCAGCAGCTGGATGGGCAATGAGCAGTTCTTC. Combining the CDR3 with reference TRBV11-2 and TRBJ2-1 gives the whole variable domain EAGVAQSPRYKIIEKRQSVAFWCNPISGHATLYWYQQILGQGPKLLIQFQNNGVVDDSQLPKDRFSAERLKGVDSTLKIQPAKLEDSAVYLCASSWMGNEQFFGPGTRLTVL.

This clonotype was seen only a few times. The chain is built from TRBV4-1 and TRBJ2-2, with D possibly TRBD1 on 6 matching bases. Germline-derived CDR1 and CDR2 are MGHRA and YSYEKL. The CDR3 consists of 14 residues. The ends were cut back, 4 bases at V and 5 bases at J, with 11 bases in the middle. DNA for the CDR3: TGCGCCAGCAGCCCGTACAGGGCTACCGGGGAGCTGTTTTTT. Translation: CASSPYRATGELFF.

The J gene is TRBJ2-7, the V gene TRBV7-9; D unclear. The V and J ends lost 6 bases and 4 bases respectively, with 10 bases between them. Germline CDR1 reads SEHNR; CDR2 reads FQNEAQ (reference sequence). The CDR3 length is 12 residues. Here the CDR3 reads CASSRIWYEQYF. The CDR3 DNA sequence: TGTGCCAGCAGTCGCATTTGGTACGAGCAGTACTTC.

In its sample, this clonotype was seen a few times. The V call is TRBV19, the J call TRBJ2-4; D unresolved. Trimming pared 5 bases from V and 0 bases from J, leaving 11 bases between. Germline-derived CDR1 and CDR2 are LNHDA and SQIVND (reference sequence). The length of the CDR3 is 15 residues. CDR3 residues: CASSHRSKAKNIQYF. DNA of the CDR3: TGTGCCAGTAGTCACAGAAGCAAAGCCAAAAACATTCAGTACTTC.

The chain has TRBV10-2 and TRBJ1-1; a possible D gene is TRBD1 (5 bases). Trimming cost V 6 bases and J 4 bases, with 12 bases left between them. Germline V gene sequence: CDR1 WSHSY, CDR2 SAAADI. This CDR3 spans 13 amino acids. CDR3 DNA: TGCGCCAGCAGCGCCCGGGGGAGCACTGAAGCTTTCTTT. Translating gives CASSARGSTEAFF.

The chain has TRBV3-1 and TRBJ1-5; D gene unclear. Germline V gene data show CDR1 as LGHDT and CDR2 as YNNKEL (reference sequence). V dropped 0 bases and J dropped 5 bases, with 8 bases sitting between them. The CDR3 consists of 14 residues. The CDR3 nucleotides are TGTGCCAGCAGCCAAGATGGCTTCGATCAGCCCCAGCATTTT. It translates to CASSQDGFDQPQHF.

This rearrangement joins TRBV4-1 to TRBJ2-1; 8 bases match TRBD2. Germline loops: CDR1 MGHRA, CDR2 YSYEKL. The CDR3 contains 16 residues. J was trimmed by 2 bases and V by 0 bases; bases with no gene match: 3. The CDR3 nucleotides read TGCGCCAGCAGCCAAGATTGGCGGGGGGCCTACAATGAGCAGTTCTTC. As protein: CASSQDWRGAYNEQFF.

This chain links TRBV7-2 with TRBJ2-1, with 10 bases aligning to TRBD1. Losses at the gene ends were 4 bases for V and 2 bases for J; bases not matched to a gene: 8. The CDR3 runs 17 residues. The V gene's germline CDR1 is SGHTA and CDR2 FQGNSA. The CDR3: CASSSRDRGGAYNEQFF. In DNA form, the CDR3 reads TGTGCCAGCAGCTCCCGGGACAGGGGAGGGGCCTACAATGAGCAGTTCTTC.

In its sample, this clonotype was seen a few times. The J gene is TRBJ1-1, the V gene TRBV29-1; no firm D call. The ends were cut back, 4 bases at V and 0 bases at J, with 6 bases in the middle. The CDR3 spans 12 residues. Germline V CDR1 and CDR2: SQVTM, ANQGSEA. The CDR3 DNA reads TGCAGCGTTGTTTGGATGAACACTGAAGCTTTCTTT. It is translated as CSVVWMNTEAFF.

The chain is built from TRBV5-1 and TRBJ1-2; tentatively, D is TRBD1 (5 bases). The V and J ends lost 0 bases and 4 bases respectively, with 13 bases between them. The CDR3 totals 15 residues. Per the germline V gene, CDR1 is SGHRS and CDR2 is YFSETQ. The CDR3 spells CASSLDGAAGYGYTF. The CDR3 bases are TGCGCCAGCAGCTTGGATGGGGCGGCCGGCTATGGCTACACCTTC.

The rearrangement uses TRBV27 and TRBJ2-2; D gene uncertain. Trimming pared 7 bases from V and 7 bases from J, leaving 13 bases between. This CDR3 is 13 amino acids long. Germline CDR1 reads MNHEY; CDR2 reads SMNVEV (reference sequence). CDR3 in DNA: TGTGCCAGCACCGCGTCCACGGTCGGGGAGCTGTTTTTT. It specifies CASTASTVGELFF.

This clonotype occurred a few times. This chain links TRBV4-3 with TRBJ2-5, with 9 bases identical to TRBD1. The CDR3 loop spans 14 amino acids. With V trimmed by 2 bases and J by 10 bases, 8 bases remained unmatched. Germline V gives CDR1 LGHNA, CDR2 YSLEER. The CDR3 nucleotides are TGCGCCAGCAGCCAACGGACAGGGGCTGGGGACCAGTACTTC. It yields the protein CASSQRTGAGDQYF.

This clonotype was seen a single time. This chain links TRBV4-3 with TRBJ2-3; 7 bases map to TRBD1. V was clipped by 5 bases and J by 7 bases; unmatched bases: 15. Germline CDR1 reads LGHNA; CDR2 reads YSLEER. The CDR3 covers 16 residues. This CDR3 is CASSYSAGQVGNTQYF. The CDR3 DNA reads TGCGCCAGCAGCTACTCGGCCGGACAGGTAGGAAATACGCAGTATTTT.

The genes are TRBV7-2 and TRBJ2-5; no firm D call. Germline V CDR1 and CDR2: SGHTA, FQGNSA. CDR3 length: 15 residues. The germline V and J ends were trimmed by 1 base and 1 base, with 10 bases remaining between them. CDR3 loop: CASSLVWGSQETQYF. As DNA, the CDR3 is TGTGCCAGCAGCTTAGTGTGGGGAAGCCAAGAGACCCAGTACTTC.

The rearrangement joins TRBV6-5 to TRBJ2-3; 8 bases are a match to TRBD2. V lost 4 bases, J lost 4 bases, and 7 bases stayed unmatched. Germline V CDR1 and CDR2: MNHEY, SVGAGI. The CDR3 loop spans 15 amino acids. CDR3 coding DNA: TGTGCCAGCAGTTCAGACGGGGGGGCCCCAGATACGCAGTATTTT. Its translation: CASSSDGGAPDTQYF.

This clonotype came up a few times. The V and J genes are TRBV12-3 or TRBV12-4 and TRBJ1-2, with D perhaps TRBD1 (5 bases). This CDR3 has 16 residues. V was pared by 6 bases and J by 1 base, with 18 bases between. The CDR3 here is CASSPGQLTRNYGYTF. CDR3 sequence (DNA): TGTGCCAGCAGCCCAGGGCAACTTACGCGTAACTATGGCTACACCTTC.

The genes are TRBV15 and TRBJ1-4, with D perhaps TRBD1 (5 bases). The CDR3 consists of 16 residues. V lost 1 base and J 7 bases, leaving 16 bases between the germline ends. Germline CDR1 reads LNHNV; CDR2 reads YYDKDF (reference sequence). CDR3 nucleotide sequence: TGTGCCACCAGCAGAGTACTGGGCCAGGGCGGTGAAAAACTGTTTTTT. Its protein is CATSRVLGQGGEKLFF.

This chain uses TRBV10-3 with TRBJ2-5; 11 nucleotides line up with TRBD2. CDR3 length: 15 amino acids. The V segment lost 2 bases and the J segment 3 bases; nucleotides outside the gene matches: 2. Germline CDR1 ENHRY, CDR2 SYGVKD. The CDR3 coding sequence is TGTGCCATCAGTGAGAGTAGCGGGGGGGAAGAGACCCAGTACTTC. Protein sequence: CAISESSGGEETQYF.

The gene calls are TRBV18 and TRBJ2-5; D could derive from TRBD1 or TRBD2 (5 bases each). Germline values: CDR1 KGHSH, CDR2 LQKENI. The CDR3 length is 16 residues. The V gene lost 1 base and the J gene lost 6 bases, with 18 bases spanning the gap. CDR3 amino acids: CASSPRGATVEKTQYF. CDR3 bases: TGTGCCAGCTCACCACGAGGGGCAACCGTTGAAAAGACCCAGTACTTC.

This clonotype has just a few counts. The chain employs TRBV12-3 or TRBV12-4 and TRBJ2-5; no clear D. V dropped 1 base and J dropped 4 bases, with 7 bases sitting between them. The CDR3 extends over 13 amino acids. The CDR3 coding sequence is TGTGCCAGCAGTTTAGGGTGGGGAGAGACCCAGTACTTC. Encoded protein: CASSLGWGETQYF.

This clonotype was seen many times. The CDR3 coding sequence is TGTGCCAGCCTGAGAGAACCGGGACAGGAGCCCTCCGAGCAGTACGTC. It translates to CASLREPGQEPSEQYV. This chain uses TRBV27 with TRBJ2-7, with TRBD1 matching 8 bases. CDR1 and CDR2 from the germline V gene are MNHEY and SMNVEV (reference sequence). J lost 6 bases, V lost 8 bases, and 18 bases had no gene match. The CDR3 runs 16 residues.

This clonotype has more than one count but fewer than ten. The chain has TRBV9 and TRBJ2-7; a weak D match, TRBD2 (6 bases). Germline lookup yields CDR1 SGDLS and CDR2 YYNGEE. V lost 4 bases, J lost 7 bases, and 15 bases lay in between. The CDR3 consists of 13 residues. DNA for the CDR3: TGTGCCAGCAGCTCCGGGGGTCGCGGGGAGCAGTACTTC. This gives the protein CASSSGGRGEQYF. Full variable domain (missing parts from reference TRBV9 and TRBJ2-7): DSGVTQTPKHLITATGQRVTLRCSPRSGDLSVYWYQQSLDQGLQFLIQYYNGEERAKGNILERFSAQQFPDLHSELNLSSLELGDSALYFCASSSGGRGEQYFGPGTRLTVT.

This clonotype showed up just once. The V and J genes are TRBV19 and TRBJ2-1; a possible D gene is TRBD2 (6 bases). Trimming stripped 4 bases from V and 3 bases from J, with 16 bases between. Germline lookup yields CDR1 LNHDA and CDR2 SQIVND (reference sequence). The CDR3 consists of 16 residues. This CDR3 reads CASSSDGSYYYNEQFF. In DNA form, the CDR3 reads TGTGCCAGTAGTAGTGACGGGAGCTACTACTACAATGAGCAGTTCTTC.

The chain combines TRBV12-3 or TRBV12-4 with TRBJ1-3; TRBD1 aligns across 8 bases. Germline trimming cut 5 bases from V and 4 bases from J; bases unmatched to any gene: 7. CDR3 size: 15 residues. The chain's CDR3 is CASSVTGTGGNTIYF. DNA of the CDR3: TGTGCCAGCAGTGTAACCGGGACAGGCGGAAACACCATATATTTT.

This clonotype was detected only a few times. The rearrangement joins TRBV24-1 to TRBJ2-2; weak D call: TRBD2 (5 bases). The V end was cut by 7 bases, the J end by 2 bases, with 7 bases between. This CDR3 comprises 13 residues. Germline lookup yields CDR1 KGHDR and CDR2 SFDVKD. CDR3 loop: CATRDSNTGELFF. Here the CDR3 DNA reads TGTGCCACCAGGGACTCAAACACCGGGGAGCTGTTTTTT.

This clonotype was picked up a small number of times. The J gene is TRBJ1-2, the V gene TRBV24-1; 7 bases agree with TRBD1. J lost 4 bases, V lost 2 bases, and 12 bases had no gene match. CDR1 and CDR2 (germline): KGHDR, SFDVKD. The CDR3 loop spans 17 amino acids. CDR3 amino acids: CATSDSGTVAPVYGYTF. In DNA form, the CDR3 reads TGTGCCACCAGTGATTCCGGGACAGTGGCCCCGGTCTATGGCTACACCTTC.

The chain recombines TRBV6-4 with TRBJ1-2; D possibly corresponds to TRBD1 (6 bases). This CDR3 has 16 residues. V gave up 8 bases and J gave up 4 bases, with 23 bases separating them. Looked up from germline, CDR1 is MRHNA and CDR2 is SNTAGT. The CDR3 DNA sequence: TGTGCCAGCGCTCCATGGGGGCATGGAGTTAGCTATGGCTACACCTTC. This encodes CASAPWGHGVSYGYTF.

This clonotype was seen a handful of times. The chain employs TRBV20-1 and TRBJ2-5; 7 bases are shared with TRBD2. This CDR3 is built from 12 residues. J was trimmed by 5 bases and V by 3 bases; bases with no gene match: 3. Germline CDR1 DFQATT, CDR2 SNEGSKA (reference sequence). The CDR3 coding sequence is TGCAGTGCTAGGGGACTACCCGAGACCCAGTACTTC. Residues: CSARGLPETQYF.

The V and J genes are TRBV20-1 and TRBJ1-6, with 8 bases matching TRBD1. Trimming at V came to 4 bases and at J to 5 bases, leaving 4 bases not matched to a gene. The germline V gene encodes CDR1 DFQATT and CDR2 SNEGSKA (reference sequence). The CDR3 has 14 residues. CDR3 sequence: CSATLDRDNSPLHF. CDR3 DNA: TGCAGTGCTACCCTGGACAGGGATAATTCACCCCTCCACTTT.

The chain has TRBV6-5 and TRBJ2-7; maybe TRBD1 (7 bases). This CDR3 is built from 14 residues. Per the germline V gene, CDR1 is MNHEY and CDR2 is SVGAGI. V lost 4 bases, J lost 2 bases, and 12 bases lay in between. Here the CDR3 reads CASSSRGEAYEQYV. CDR3 coding DNA: TGTGCCAGCAGTTCCAGGGGGGAGGCCTACGAGCAGTACGTC.

The CDR3 here is CASSLVSGINQPQHF. DNA of the CDR3: TGTGCCAGCAGCTTAGTTTCGGGGATCAATCAGCCCCAGCATTTT. The J gene is TRBJ1-5, the V gene TRBV7-9; D uncertain. The CDR3 contains 15 residues. Trimming stripped 1 base from V and 3 bases from J, with 10 bases between. Looked up from germline, CDR1 is SEHNR and CDR2 is FQNEAQ (reference sequence).